The rows below give T cell receptor beta chains drawn from one sample of a study of long-term antiretroviral therapy in people with HIV. Clones were read by immunoSEQ multiplex PCR, and TCRdb kept only the in-frame ones, dropping some. The table includes about 22,000 clones, around 84% detected once. The sequences come from unsorted PBMCs, collected 1.8 years before starting antiretroviral therapy. The origin of the receptors is a woman between 25 and 40 years old with HIV. CDR3s include the opening cysteine and the closing phenylalanine or tryptophan. D genes are given only for firm matches. The listing skips clone size in some rows; elsewhere it reads once, few, many or a size class.

CAWSVIGRGDYGYTF	TGTGCCTGGAGTGTAATAGGGAGGGGCGACTATGGCTACACCTTC	-	once	TRBV30	TRBJ1-2
CASSPGTGGYGYTF	TGTGCCAGCAGCCCTGGGACAGGCGGCTATGGCTACACCTTC	TRBD1	-	TRBV7-2	TRBJ1-2
CSVEQGQETQYF	TGCAGCGTTGAACAGGGGCAAGAGACCCAGTACTTC	-	-	TRBV29-1	TRBJ2-5
CASSPEPGLAAYEQYF	TGTGCCAGCAGCCCGGAACCGGGACTAGCGGCCTACGAGCAGTACTTC	TRBD2	-	TRBV7-6	TRBJ2-7
CASSSIGPTEAFF	TGTGCCAGCAGCTCAATCGGTCCCACTGAAGCTTTCTTT	-	-	TRBV5-5	TRBJ1-1
CASRRDSLTHEQFF	TGCGCCAGCAGGCGGGACAGCCTCACGCATGAGCAGTTCTTC	-	-	TRBV5-1	TRBJ2-1
CASSQELGFGNSGNTIYF	TGCGCCAGCAGCCAAGAATTGGGCTTCGGAAACTCTGGAAACACCATATATTTT	-	-	TRBV4-1	TRBJ1-3
CASSFSRTGLTEAFF	TGCGCCAGCAGCTTTAGTAGGACAGGGTTAACTGAAGCTTTCTTT	TRBD1	-	TRBV5-1	TRBJ1-1
CASSYLGSTEAFF	TGTGCCAGCAGTTACTTAGGGTCCACTGAAGCTTTCTTT	-	-	TRBV6-5	TRBJ1-1
CASSYPGRGKETQYF	TGTGCCAGCAGCTACCCCGGGAGGGGGAAGGAGACCCAGTACTTC	TRBD2	-	TRBV5-4	TRBJ2-5
CAWSVTGLGHEQYF	TGTGCCTGGAGTGTCACAGGGTTGGGACACGAGCAGTACTTC	-	once	TRBV30	TRBJ2-7
CASSPQGSSYNSPLHF	TGTGCCAGCAGTCCACAGGGCAGCTCCTATAATTCACCCCTCCACTTT	-	-	TRBV28	TRBJ1-6
CASSTEDRAGNEQFF	TGTGCCAGCAGTACCGAGGACAGGGCAGGGAATGAGCAGTTCTTC	TRBD1	-	TRBV5-5	TRBJ2-1
CASSQGTPNQPQHF	TGTGCCAGCAGCCAAGGGACACCCAATCAGCCCCAGCATTTT	-	-	TRBV4-2	TRBJ1-5
CASSQGPSRNQPQHF	TGTGCCAGCAGTCAGGGTCCCAGTCGCAATCAGCCCCAGCATTTT	-	-	TRBV6-5	TRBJ1-5
CASSGESGTPASEAFF	TGTGCCAGCAGTGGAGAATCCGGGACCCCGGCGTCTGAAGCTTTCTTT	-	-	TRBV6-1	TRBJ1-1
CASSSRTVPNYGYTF	TGTGCCAGCAGTTCCCGGACAGTCCCTAACTATGGCTACACCTTC	-	-	TRBV6-5	TRBJ1-2
CASSGKVRGAEQYF	TGTGCCAGCAGTGGCAAAGTAAGGGGAGCCGAGCAGTACTTC	-	-	TRBV27	TRBJ2-7
CASSPFATNTEAFF	TGTGCCAGCTCGCCTTTTGCAACGAACACTGAAGCTTTCTTT	-	-	TRBV18	TRBJ1-1
CASSLGGAGGNNEQFF	TGCGCCAGCAGCCTCGGGGGAGCGGGGGGTAACAATGAGCAGTTCTTC	TRBD2	-	TRBV4-1	TRBJ2-1
CATSRPKETQYF	TGTGCCACCAGCAGACCTAAAGAGACCCAGTACTTC	-	-	TRBV15	TRBJ2-5
CASSGTSGGTDTQYF	TGTGCCAGCAGTGGGACTAGCGGGGGCACAGATACGCAGTATTTT	TRBD2	-	TRBV6-4	TRBJ2-3
CSVDVEGAGGYTF	TGCAGCGTTGACGTGGAGGGGGCGGGTGGCTACACCTTC	TRBD1	-	TRBV29-1	TRBJ1-2
CASSVGGQLQETQYF	TGTGCCAGCAGCGTAGGGGGACAGTTACAAGAGACCCAGTACTTC	TRBD1	-	TRBV9	TRBJ2-5
CASSLVGLQNTGELFF	TGTGCCAGCAGCTTGGTGGGACTGCAGAACACCGGGGAGCTGTTTTTT	-	-	TRBV5-5	TRBJ2-2
CASKVGTTDTQYF	TGTGCCAGTAAAGTGGGTACGACAGATACGCAGTATTTT	-	-	TRBV19	TRBJ2-3
CASSQRSPLSGGFTDTQYF	TGTGCCAGCAGCCAGAGGTCCCCTCTTAGCGGGGGGTTCACAGATACGCAGTATTTT	TRBD2	-	TRBV14	TRBJ2-3
CASSLGTGGKANEKLFF	TGTGCCAGCAGCTTAGGGACGGGGGGCAAGGCTAATGAAAAACTGTTTTTT	-	-	TRBV11-2	TRBJ1-4
CASRLLDTEAFF	TGTGCCAGCAGGCTATTAGACACTGAAGCTTTCTTT	-	once	TRBV6-1	TRBJ1-1
CASSLYPQSPLHF	TGCGCCAGCAGCTTGTATCCACAATCACCCCTCCACTTT	-	-	TRBV5-1	TRBJ1-6
CASSDTGQGDYGYTF	TGTGCCAGTAGTGACACGGGACAGGGGGACTATGGCTACACCTTC	TRBD1	few	TRBV19	TRBJ1-2
CASSLGQGGYGYTF	TGCGCCAGCAGCTTGGGACAGGGAGGCTATGGCTACACCTTC	TRBD1	-	TRBV5-1	TRBJ1-2
CASGPGTSGSETQYF	TGTGCTAGTGGTCCTGGGACTAGCGGTTCAGAGACCCAGTACTTC	TRBD2	-	TRBV12-5	TRBJ2-5